This TCR beta chain is from a study of cytomegalovirus exposure and HLA in healthy donors. Using immunoSEQ multiplex PCR, the repertoire was profiled, and TCRdb retains in-frame clones only, with some absent. The sample records about 250,000 clones, 85% to 90% being singletons. The study's findings and limits: Reportedly, cytomegalovirus status was diagnosed with high sensitivity and specificity. Some TCR beta chains (164 of them) were listed as cytomegalovirus-associated.

Germline V gene lookup returns CDR1 MDHEN and CDR2 SYDVKM. Trimming took 5 bases from V and 4 from J, leaving 14 bases between them. CDR3 length equals 14 residues. Worth noting for this clone: Antigen: not known.

Sequencing was done on a sample of PBMCs. This receptor was taken from a young man in good health and CMV-seronegative. This chain connects TRBV28 to TRBJ2-5, with D unclear. CDR3 residues: CASSPSSSIETQYF. The CDR3 DNA reads as TGTGCCAGCAGTCCATCTTCCAGTATAGAGACCCAGTACTTC. The whole variable domain, remainder taken from reference TRBV28 and TRBJ2-5, is DVKVTQSSRYLVKRTGEKVFLECVQDMDHENMFWYRQDPGLGLRLIYFSYDVKMKEKGDIPEGYSVSREKKERFSLILESASTNQTSMYLCASSPSSSIETQYFGPGTRLLVL.